These 28 T cell receptor beta chains originate from one sample sequenced in a study of blood T cells in healthy people across ages. With a J-beta primer mix and a sample-barcoded 5' primer, a second PCR ran about 7 to 11 cycles. TCRdb redid the calling of the 5' RACE reads with MiXCR, one entry per CDR3 protein. The sample contains about 1.5 million distinct CDR3 sequences, around 40% of which appear only once. The specimen sequenced was blood. The receptors were sampled from a woman between 18 and 29 years old in good health.

The V call is TRBV6-2 or TRBV6-3, the J call TRBJ1-1; 9 nucleotides line up with TRBD1. CDR1 and CDR2 (germline): MNHEY, SVGEGT. The CDR3 runs to 15 residues. The J segment lost 4 bases and the V segment lost 11 bases, leaving 14 bases of the junction unmatched. CDR3 region: CAGTLRGTGLTEAFF. CDR3 nucleotides: TGTGCCGGCACCCTACGGGGGACAGGGCTCACTGAAGCTTTCTTT.

This rearrangement joins TRBV11-1 to TRBJ2-4, with D possibly TRBD2 on 6 matching bases. Trimming stripped 8 bases from V and 3 bases from J, with 14 bases between. The CDR3 loop spans 14 amino acids. Germline V gene data show CDR1 as SGHAT and CDR2 as FQDESV (reference sequence). The CDR3: CASEIGGDKNIQYF. For the CDR3, the DNA is TGTGCCAGCGAAATCGGAGGGGACAAAAACATTCAGTACTTC.

This clonotype showed up many times. An end of the junction differs from the germline gene, which may be a read error. The chain combines TRBV5-1 with TRBJ2-7, with D tentatively TRBD2 (6 bases). This CDR3 is built from 14 residues. The germline gives CDR1 SGHRS, CDR2 YFSETQ. The CDR3 spells CASSLSGGGYEQYF. DNA of the CDR3: TGTGCCAGCAGTTTATCTGGGGGAGGCTACGAGCAGTACTTC.

The rearrangement joins TRBV7-6 to TRBJ2-5; tentatively, D is TRBD2 (5 bases). Deletions cut 2 bases from V and 4 bases from J, with 14 bases between. The CDR3 spans 15 residues. Germline V lookup: CDR1 SGHVS, CDR2 FNYEAQ. Here the CDR3 reads CASSLNPAEGETQYF. CDR3 sequence (DNA): TGTGCCAGCAGCTTAAATCCAGCGGAAGGAGAGACCCAGTACTTC.

The rearrangement joins TRBV15 to TRBJ1-1; a possible D gene is TRBD1 (6 bases). CDR3 length: 12 amino acids. CDR1 LNHNV and CDR2 YYDKDF come from the germline V gene (reference sequence). V lost 5 bases and J lost 5, with 9 bases in between. CDR3 amino acids: CATSQGWTEAFF. The CDR3 region has the DNA TGTGCCACCAGCCAGGGGTGGACTGAAGCTTTCTTT.

The gene calls are TRBV15 and TRBJ2-3; 10 bases are shared with TRBD2. J gave up 5 bases and V 0 bases, and 8 bases lay outside the gene matches. The germline V gene has CDR1 LNHNV and CDR2 YYDKDF (reference sequence). CDR3 size: 17 residues. CDR3 region: CATSRDLLAGNKDTQYF. In DNA, the CDR3 is TGTGCCACCAGCAGAGATTTACTAGCGGGAAACAAAGATACGCAGTATTTT.

This clonotype was found once. J is TRBJ2-7 and V is TRBV6-1, with D perhaps TRBD1 or TRBD2 (5 bases each). Trimming stripped 6 bases from V and 1 base from J, with 16 bases between. Germline CDR1 MNHNS, CDR2 SASEGT. The CDR3 sequence is 15 residues long. DNA for the CDR3: TGTGCCAGCAGAGTTACCGGGACCACATCCTACGAGCAGTACTTC. Encoded protein: CASRVTGTTSYEQYF.

About this clonotype itself: One end of the junction does not line up with germline, which may come from a read error. The chain couples TRBV12-3 or TRBV12-4 to TRBJ2-3; D perhaps matches TRBD2 (6 bases). The CDR3 contains 16 residues. CDR3 sequence reads: CASSWSSGARTDTQYF. For the CDR3, the DNA is TGTGCCAGCTCGTGGAGCTCGGGAGCCCGCACGGATACGCAGTATTTT.

The V gene is TRBV7-2, the J gene TRBJ2-1; 9 positions match TRBD2. Germline CDR1 SGHTA, CDR2 FQGNSA. The J segment lost 6 bases and the V segment lost 5 bases, leaving 2 bases of the junction unmatched. The CDR3 loop spans 13 amino acids. The CDR3 reads CASSRSGSNEQFF. CDR3 in DNA: TGTGCCAGCAGCCGTAGCGGGAGCAATGAGCAGTTCTTC.

The V and J genes are TRBV20-1 and TRBJ2-5; 8 bases line up with TRBD1. There are 14 residues in the CDR3. V trimming: 6 bases; J trimming: 2 bases; junction bases outside the gene matches: 8. CDR1 DFQATT and CDR2 SNEGSKA come from the germline V gene (reference sequence). CDR3 bases: TGCAGTGCAGGGGACAGGCGGACTCAAGAGACCCAGTACTTC. Translated: CSAGDRRTQETQYF.

V usage is TRBV29-1 and J usage is TRBJ1-2; 10 bases fit TRBD1. Germline loops: CDR1 SQVTM, CDR2 ANQGSEA. The CDR3 has 16 amino acids. CDR3 bases: TGCATCTATTCACAGGGACAGGGGAGGGGAGGACCTGGCTACACCTTC. The encoded protein is CIYSQGQGRGGPGYTF.

Remarks on this clonotype: Relative to the germline gene, one junction end is altered; a read error may explain this. The gene calls are TRBV7-9 and TRBJ1-5; D not certain. Germline values: CDR1 SEHNR, CDR2 FQNEAQ (reference sequence). This CDR3 is 12 amino acids long. The chain's CDR3 is CDSSLGGQPQHF. CDR3 in DNA: TGTGACAGCAGCTTAGGCGGCCAGCCCCAGCATTTT.

The chain combines TRBV20-1 with TRBJ2-5; possibly TRBD2 for D (6 bases). TRBJ2-7 explains the end of the DNA better; the J call may be wrong. Germline values: CDR1 DFQATT, CDR2 SNEGSKA (reference sequence). This CDR3 is built from 16 residues. The CDR3 nucleotides read TGCAGTGCGAAGAGCAAACCAGCGGGTTTACAATACGAGCAGTACTTC. The encoded protein is CSAKSKPAGLQYEQYF.

V and J are TRBV28 and TRBJ2-7, with 7 bases aligning to TRBD1. This CDR3 contains 15 residues. Unmatched junction bases numbered 9, after V lost 2 bases and J lost 5 bases. Per germline, CDR1 MDHEN and CDR2 SYDVKM. The CDR3 DNA is TGTGCCAGCAGTTTAAGGATGACAGGGTTGGACGAGCAGTACTTC. It is translated as CASSLRMTGLDEQYF. Variable domain in full (rest from reference TRBV28 and TRBJ2-7): DVKVTQSSRYLVKRTGEKVFLECVQDMDHENMFWYRQDPGLGLRLIYFSYDVKMKEKGDIPEGYSVSREKKERFSLILESASTNQTSMYLCASSLRMTGLDEQYFGPGTRLTVT.

This clonotype was counted between two and nine times. The chain recombines TRBV27 with TRBJ1-2; TRBD1 is a possible D gene (5 bases). The CDR3 extends over 18 amino acids. V was cut by 3 bases and J by 8 bases, with 28 bases left in between. Germline lookup yields CDR1 MNHEY and CDR2 SMNVEV (reference sequence). For the CDR3, the DNA is TGTGCCAGCAGTTTTCCCAAGGCCGGGGCGGAAGTCCTATGGGGCTACACCTTC. This sequence encodes CASSFPKAGAEVLWGYTF.

J is TRBJ2-3 and V is TRBV7-2; D remains ambiguous. Trimming pared 5 bases from V and 10 bases from J, leaving 16 bases between. CDR1 SGHTA and CDR2 FQGNSA come from the germline V gene. The CDR3 has 13 amino acids. The CDR3 region has the DNA TGTGCCAGCAGCCCGTCCCTCGAGCCTGCGCAGTATTTT. The encoded protein is CASSPSLEPAQYF.

Only a few counts were recorded for this clonotype. This chain uses TRBV9 with TRBJ2-3; 10 bases map to TRBD2. There are 16 residues in the CDR3. The V gene end was trimmed by 0 bases and the J gene end by 5 bases; junction bases not matched to a gene: 6. Germline CDR1 and CDR2: SGDLS and YYNGEE. CDR3 sequence: CASSVVPSGGGDTQYF. The CDR3 nucleotides read TGTGCCAGCAGCGTAGTCCCTAGCGGGGGAGGAGATACGCAGTATTTT.

The chain's CDR3 is CAISARDRSSYNEQFF. CDR3 coding DNA: TGTGCCATCAGCGCCCGGGACAGGAGCTCCTACAATGAGCAGTTCTTC. The chain has TRBV10-3 and TRBJ2-1; 8 bases align to TRBD1. Germline V gives CDR1 ENHRY, CDR2 SYGVKD. There are 16 residues in the CDR3. V shed 6 bases, J shed 0 bases, and the junction held 7 bases outside the gene matches.

This rearrangement joins TRBV13 to TRBJ1-2, with D possibly TRBD1 on 5 matching bases. The CDR3 sequence is 14 residues long. Germline V lookup: CDR1 PRHDT, CDR2 FYEKMQ (reference sequence). The V end lost 4 bases, the J end lost 2 bases, and 11 bases lay between the germline ends. Written as DNA, the CDR3 is TGTGCCAGCAGCTCGGAGACAGAGAACTATGGCTACACCTTC. The encoded protein is CASSSETENYGYTF.

The chain joins TRBV5-1 to TRBJ2-2; 8 nucleotides match TRBD1. This CDR3 has 16 amino acids. CDR1 and CDR2 from the germline V gene are SGHRS and YFSETQ. V lost 4 bases to trimming and J lost 2 bases; unmatched junction nucleotides: 7. The CDR3: CASSSLGQGNTGELFF. CDR3 nucleotides: TGCGCCAGCAGCAGCCTTGGACAGGGCAACACCGGGGAGCTGTTTTTT.

V usage is TRBV5-1 and J usage is TRBJ2-2; no clear D gene. Germline V gene sequence: CDR1 SGHRS, CDR2 YFSETQ. CDR3 length equals 14 residues. V lost 2 bases and J lost 4, with 9 bases in between. The chain's CDR3 is CASSFESSTGELFF. DNA of the CDR3: TGCGCCAGCAGCTTCGAGAGCAGCACCGGGGAGCTGTTTTTT.

This clonotype came up a few times. The J gene is TRBJ1-5, the V gene TRBV4-3; D might be TRBD1 (6 bases). Germline lookup yields CDR1 LGHNA and CDR2 YSLEER. Trimming took off 0 bases at V and 3 bases at J, with 18 bases between the two ends. The CDR3 covers 18 residues. The CDR3, as DNA: TGCGCCAGCAGCCAAGATCGAGTGGGGCAGGGGTTCAATCAGCCCCAGCATTTT. Its translation is CASSQDRVGQGFNQPQHF.

This clonotype was recorded a few times. The chain combines TRBV12-3 or TRBV12-4 with TRBJ2-7, with 8 bases fitting TRBD2. The J segment lost 6 bases and the V segment lost 7 bases, leaving 11 bases of the junction unmatched. This CDR3 is built from 14 residues. CDR3 protein: CASTLGLAGLEQYF. The CDR3 DNA reads TGTGCCAGCACCCTCGGGTTAGCGGGGCTCGAGCAGTACTTC.

This clonotype has just a few counts. This sequence joins TRBV29-1 and TRBJ2-1, with a weak D call TRBD2 (5 bases). This CDR3 is built from 12 residues. In germline, CDR1 is SQVTM, CDR2 ANQGSEA. V was shortened by 7 bases and J by 9 bases, with 16 bases between the two germline ends. The CDR3 nucleotides read TGCAGCGCAAACACAGCCAGCGGTGAGCAGTTCTTC. It translates to CSANTASGEQFF.

This clonotype has a handful of counts. The V gene is TRBV7-2, the J gene TRBJ2-5; D could derive from TRBD1 or TRBD2 (5 bases each). The germline V and J ends were trimmed by 3 bases and 4 bases, with 15 bases remaining between them. The CDR3 is made up of 15 amino acids. Germline CDR1 SGHTA, CDR2 FQGNSA. CDR3 region: CASSFSGTMSETQYF. The DNA for the CDR3 is TGTGCCAGCAGCTTTTCCGGGACGATGTCAGAGACCCAGTACTTC.

The chain couples TRBV20-1 to TRBJ2-1; 7 bases match TRBD2. CDR1 is DFQATT and CDR2 is SNEGSKA in the germline V gene (reference sequence). The CDR3 runs 15 residues. Trimming cost V 4 bases and J 6 bases; bases outside gene matches: 12. Here the CDR3 reads CSATSLAGDTNEQFF. The CDR3 DNA is TGCAGTGCTACCTCCCTCGCGGGAGACACCAATGAGCAGTTCTTC.

The chain joins TRBV11-2 to TRBJ2-1; D is uncertain. The length of the CDR3 is 15 residues. Germline V gene data show CDR1 as SGHAT and CDR2 as FQNNGV. Deletions cut 1 base from V and 3 bases from J, with 10 bases between. DNA of the CDR3: TGTGCCAGCAGCTTAGCCCTGGACCACTACAATGAGCAGTTCTTC. Translation gives CASSLALDHYNEQFF.

Only a few counts were recorded for this clonotype. The V and J genes are TRBV18 and TRBJ2-2; TRBD2 is a possible D gene (5 bases). Trimming cost V 5 bases and J 4 bases, with 14 bases left between them. The CDR3 totals 15 residues. Germline V gene sequence: CDR1 KGHSH, CDR2 LQKENI. CDR3 loop: CASSSRVGSTGELFF. CDR3 nucleotides: TGTGCCAGCTCATCGCGCGTAGGGAGCACCGGGGAGCTGTTTTTT.